What follows are 32 T cell receptor beta chains derived from one specimen sequenced in a study of T cells in Graves' hyperthyroidism and ophthalmopathy. RNA transcripts gave rise to amplified TCR beta CDR3 regions. The HTBI primer set was used in a first-round RT-PCR of the TCR CDR3. TCRdb recomputed calls from the multiplex PCR reads with MiXCR, one row per CDR3 protein. The data contain around 300,000 distinct CDR3 sequences, approximately 15% of them seen just once; the ten biggest clones take up 6.5% to 10%. The sequencing input was blood. The receptors here all came from a woman in her forties with Graves' hyperthyroidism.

The chain employs TRBV5-4 and TRBJ2-2; 9 nucleotides line up with TRBD2. Germline CDR1 reads SGHNT; CDR2 reads YYREEE (reference sequence). V shed 0 bases, J shed 7 bases, and the junction held 13 bases outside the gene matches. CDR3 length: 18 residues. Here the CDR3 reads CASSLAGTSTGRGGELFF. The DNA of the CDR3 is TGTGCCAGCAGCTTGGCCGGGACTAGCACGGGAAGGGGCGGGGAGCTGTTTTTT.

In its sample, this clonotype was seen a few times. This rearrangement joins TRBV12-3 or TRBV12-4 to TRBJ1-2; 9 bases are a match to TRBD1. This CDR3 contains 15 residues. V trimming: 5 bases; J trimming: 7 bases; junction bases outside the gene matches: 11. The CDR3 spells CASSGLWDREGGYTF. CDR3 DNA sequence: TGTGCCAGCAGTGGGTTATGGGACAGGGAGGGTGGCTACACCTTC.

There are many counts of this clonotype. The chain is built from TRBV2 and TRBJ1-6; D remains ambiguous. Looked up from germline, CDR1 is SNHLY and CDR2 is FYNNEI. The CDR3 is 13 residues long. V shed 6 bases and J shed 10 bases, with 13 bases lying between them. CDR3 amino acids: CASRDAQLSPLHF. CDR3 DNA: TGTGCCAGCAGAGACGCGCAGCTATCACCCCTCCACTTT. Drawing the rest from reference TRBV2 and TRBJ1-6, the complete variable domain is EPEVTQTPSHQVTQMGQEVILRCVPISNHLYFYWYRQILGQKVEFLVSFYNNEISEKSEIFDDQFSVERPDGSNFTLKIRSTKLEDSAMYFCASRDAQLSPLHFGNGTRLTVT.

CDR3: CASSPGTGDETQYF. CDR3 nucleotides: TGTGCCAGCAGTCCCGGGACAGGGGATGAGACCCAGTACTTC. V and J are TRBV2 and TRBJ2-5; 10 bases fit TRBD1. This CDR3 has 14 residues. Germline lookup yields CDR1 SNHLY and CDR2 FYNNEI. V was clipped by 5 bases and J by 5 bases; unmatched bases: 5. Using reference TRBV2 and TRBJ2-5 for the parts outside the CDR3, the full variable domain is EPEVTQTPSHQVTQMGQEVILRCVPISNHLYFYWYRQILGQKVEFLVSFYNNEISEKSEIFDDQFSVERPDGSNFTLKIRSTKLEDSAMYFCASSPGTGDETQYFGPGTRLLVL.

As to this clonotype: The junction and the germline gene differ at one end; a read error may be behind it. The chain carries TRBV28 and TRBJ1-1; D is unclear. Germline V lookup: CDR1 MDHEN, CDR2 SYDVKM. This CDR3 has 17 amino acids. The DNA for the CDR3 is TGTACCAGCAGTTTAGGTAGGCAGGATTTATTAAGGACTGAAGCTTTCTTT. This sequence encodes CTSSLGRQDLLRTEAFF.

This chain uses TRBV12-3 or TRBV12-4 with TRBJ2-7, with a tentative D call TRBD1 (6 bases). This CDR3 region has 14 residues. Trimming removed 5 bases from V and 1 base from J, with 12 bases in between. The DNA for the CDR3 is TGTGCCAGCAGTCCGGGACACCAATCCTACGAGCAGTACTTC. Protein product: CASSPGHQSYEQYF.

This clonotype was seen at least ten times. V usage is TRBV6-1 and J usage is TRBJ1-2, with TRBD1 as a possible D gene (5 bases). The germline V and J ends were trimmed by 6 bases and 4 bases, with 15 bases remaining between them. Germline V gene sequence: CDR1 MNHNS, CDR2 SASEGT. This CDR3 has 14 amino acids. For the CDR3, the DNA is TGTGCCAGCAGGGGCCGGGCCCAGGGCTATGGCTACACCTTC. It specifies CASRGRAQGYGYTF.

This clonotype was recorded at least ten times. The chain joins TRBV7-9 to TRBJ2-7; 8 bases agree with TRBD2. The CDR3 totals 15 residues. Per the germline V gene, CDR1 is SEHNR and CDR2 is FQNEAQ (reference sequence). V was clipped by 5 bases and J by 3 bases; unmatched bases: 9. CDR3 DNA: TGTGCCAGCAGCATTTCAGCGGGAGCACGCTACGAGCAGTACTTC. Translated: CASSISAGARYEQYF.

The table lists this clonotype with a few counts. This chain links TRBV27 with TRBJ2-2; the D gene is possibly TRBD1 (6 bases). CDR3 length equals 13 residues. Germline V lookup: CDR1 MNHEY, CDR2 SMNVEV (reference sequence). CDR3 DNA: TGTGCAGTAGCAGGGGCTGGCACCGGGGAGCTGTTTTTT. Translating it yields CAVAGAGTGELFF.

J is TRBJ2-3 and V is TRBV5-8; D not certain. This CDR3 comprises 15 residues. Germline V gene lookup returns CDR1 SGHTS and CDR2 YDEGEE. The germline V and J ends were trimmed by 1 base and 2 bases, with 11 bases remaining between them. The chain's CDR3 is CASSLTGGSTDTQYF. The CDR3 DNA follows: TGTGCCAGCAGCTTGACGGGCGGCTCCACAGATACGCAGTATTTT. The variable domain in full, completed from reference TRBV5-8 and TRBJ2-3, reads EAGVTQSPTHLIKTRGQQATLRCSPISGHTSVYWYQQALGLGLQFLLWYDEGEERNRGNFPPRFSGRQFPNYSSELNVNALELEDSALYLCASSLTGGSTDTQYFGPGTRLTVL.

The sample holds many counts of this clonotype. The V call is TRBV2, the J call TRBJ2-7; 7 bases are shared with TRBD1. The V gene's germline CDR1 is SNHLY and CDR2 FYNNEI. This CDR3 is 14 amino acids long. Unmatched junction bases numbered 7, after V lost 5 bases and J lost 3 bases. This CDR3 is CASSRQGNDYEQYF. As DNA, the CDR3 is TGTGCCAGCAGTAGACAGGGCAATGACTACGAGCAGTACTTC.

There are a few counts of this clonotype. The V gene is TRBV19, the J gene TRBJ2-3, with TRBD2 as a possible D gene (5 bases). The length of the CDR3 is 13 residues. Trimming removed 6 bases from V and 5 bases from J, with 12 bases in between. Germline values: CDR1 LNHDA, CDR2 SQIVND (reference sequence). The CDR3 coding sequence is TGTGCCAGTAGGGGAGTAAACCTAGATACGCAGTATTTT. It encodes CASRGVNLDTQYF.

This clonotype came up many times. The chain uses TRBV7-3 and TRBJ2-3; 13 bases match TRBD2. V dropped 5 bases and J dropped 3; count of bases not matched to a gene: 8. CDR1 SGHTA and CDR2 FQGTGA come from the germline V gene. CDR3 size: 17 residues. The CDR3 bases are TGTGCCAGCAGCCCGGGCCGGACTAGCGGGAGTACAGATACGCAGTATTTT. Translation gives CASSPGRTSGSTDTQYF.

The table lists this clonotype with a few counts. The rearrangement joins TRBV11-3 to TRBJ2-1; TRBD2 aligns across 8 bases. The V gene's germline CDR1 is SGHNT and CDR2 YENEEA. Trimming removed 3 bases from V and 1 base from J; junction bases left unmatched: 2. The CDR3 totals 15 residues. The CDR3 DNA is TGTGCCAGCAGCTTGACTAGCGCGTCCTACAATGAGCAGTTCTTC. It translates to CASSLTSASYNEQFF.

This clonotype was detected many times. The chain couples TRBV7-3 to TRBJ1-1, with no clear D. The CDR3 length is 14 residues. The V end was cut by 0 bases, the J end by 0 bases, with 5 bases between. Germline CDR1 is SGHTA and CDR2 is FQGTGA. CDR3 DNA sequence: TGTGCCAGCAGCTTAACGAAAGTGAACACTGAAGCTTTCTTT. Translation gives CASSLTKVNTEAFF.

The chain carries TRBV27 and TRBJ2-2; TRBD2 agrees at 9 bases. Germline V gene sequence: CDR1 MNHEY, CDR2 SMNVEV (reference sequence). CDR3 size: 16 residues. The junction had 5 bases not matched to a gene; V was cut back by 0 bases and J by 6 bases. CDR3 DNA sequence: TGTGCCAGCAGTTTATCTACTAGCGGGTTTGCCGGGGAGCTGTTTTTT. The encoded protein is CASSLSTSGFAGELFF.

The gene calls are TRBV4-2 and TRBJ2-2; D remains unclear. This CDR3 is 15 amino acids long. V lost 1 base and J lost 0, with 6 bases in between. The germline V gene encodes CDR1 LGHNA and CDR2 YNFKEQ. The CDR3 reads CASSQAAANTGELFF. The CDR3 DNA sequence: TGTGCCAGCAGCCAAGCGGCGGCGAACACCGGGGAGCTGTTTTTT.

This clonotype showed up many times. The rearrangement links TRBV28 to TRBJ2-6, with D tentatively TRBD2 (6 bases). The V gene lost 3 bases and the J gene lost 0 bases, with 12 bases spanning the gap. The length of the CDR3 is 17 residues. The V gene's germline CDR1 is MDHEN and CDR2 SYDVKM. This CDR3 reads CASSLAGLSSGANVLTF. CDR3 nucleotide sequence: TGTGCCAGCAGTTTGGCGGGGTTGAGCTCTGGGGCCAACGTCCTGACTTTC.

By its share, this clonotype is medium-sized. The chain recombines TRBV28 with TRBJ2-4; the D gene is possibly TRBD1 (7 bases). V was shortened by 8 bases and J by 8 bases, with 19 bases between the two germline ends. The CDR3 totals 14 residues. Germline CDR1 is MDHEN and CDR2 is SYDVKM. CDR3 DNA sequence: TGTGCCAGCGGGGGGACAGCCTTTAGAGACATTCAGTACTTC. It yields the protein CASGGTAFRDIQYF.

This clonotype was detected a few times. The rearrangement links TRBV5-6 to TRBJ2-5; 11 bases are a match to TRBD1. V was pared by 6 bases and J by 5 bases, with 15 bases of the junction left unmatched. Per germline, CDR1 SGHDT and CDR2 YYEEEE. The CDR3 contains 17 residues. DNA for the CDR3: TGTGCCAGCACCCTGAACCAGGACAGGGGGCAGGGGGAGACCCAGTACTTC. Translation gives CASTLNQDRGQGETQYF.

Many counts were recorded for this clonotype. The rearrangement links TRBV6-1 to TRBJ1-2, with 9 bases lining up with TRBD1. Losses at the gene ends were 6 bases for V and 2 bases for J; bases not matched to a gene: 16. The CDR3 consists of 18 residues. Germline V gene lookup returns CDR1 MNHNS and CDR2 SASEGT. The CDR3: CASRPVWTGVSGNYGYTF. In DNA, the CDR3 is TGTGCCAGCAGACCCGTTTGGACAGGGGTTTCCGGAAACTATGGCTACACCTTC.

V gene TRBV24-1 combines with J gene TRBJ1-5; D gene unclear. CDR1 is KGHDR and CDR2 is SFDVKD in the germline V gene. The CDR3 runs 18 residues. Trimming stripped 8 bases from V and 4 bases from J, with 26 bases between. CDR3 amino acids: CATNPWVGQTGYNQPQHF. The CDR3 nucleotides are TGTGCCACCAACCCCTGGGTCGGCCAGACCGGTTATAATCAGCCCCAGCATTTT.

There are many counts of this clonotype. This chain uses TRBV13 with TRBJ2-5, with TRBD2 matching over 10 bases. From germline, CDR1 is PRHDT and CDR2 FYEKMQ (reference sequence). J lost 4 bases, V lost 5 bases, and 16 bases had no gene match. The CDR3 covers 18 residues. DNA for the CDR3: TGTGCCAGCAGCACTAGCCTAGCGGGAGATAACCACGGAGAGACCCAGTACTTC. Translated: CASSTSLAGDNHGETQYF.

This clonotype was seen many times. The CDR3 bases are TGTGCCAGCAGTGAGGCCGGGACAGGGCGACACGAGCAGTACTTC. It translates to CASSEAGTGRHEQYF. The J gene is TRBJ2-7, the V gene TRBV6-1, with 9 bases fitting TRBD1. The CDR3 is 15 amino acids. Trimming cost V 3 bases and J 5 bases; bases outside gene matches: 8. The V gene's germline CDR1 is MNHNS and CDR2 SASEGT.

V gene TRBV28 combines with J gene TRBJ2-7; 7 bases agree with TRBD1. CDR3 size: 15 residues. Germline CDR1 is MDHEN and CDR2 is SYDVKM. After removal of 4 bases from V and 1 base from J, the junction contained 7 bases not matched to a gene. In DNA form, the CDR3 reads TGTGCCAGCAGTTCTTCACACAGGGGTTCCTACGAGCAGTACTTC. Residues: CASSSSHRGSYEQYF. The variable domain in full, with the rest retrieved from reference TRBV28 and TRBJ2-7, is DVKVTQSSRYLVKRTGEKVFLECVQDMDHENMFWYRQDPGLGLRLIYFSYDVKMKEKGDIPEGYSVSREKKERFSLILESASTNQTSMYLCASSSSHRGSYEQYFGPGTRLTVT.

In this sample, this clonotype turned up many times. V usage is TRBV5-5 and J usage is TRBJ1-4, with D unclear. V lost 5 bases to trimming and J lost 0 bases, with 11 bases between them. CDR1 SGHKS and CDR2 YYEKEE come from the germline V gene (reference sequence). The CDR3 runs to 15 residues. This CDR3 is CASRSRPATNEKLFF. The CDR3 DNA reads as TGTGCCAGCAGGAGCAGGCCTGCAACTAATGAAAAACTGTTTTTT.

This clonotype has more than one count but fewer than ten. This chain joins TRBV19 and TRBJ1-2, with TRBD1 as a possible D gene (5 bases). The CDR3 totals 16 residues. Trimming left V 6 bases short and J 3 bases short, with 20 bases between. Germline loops: CDR1 LNHDA, CDR2 SQIVND (reference sequence). The CDR3 region is CASRLRMGREDYGYTF. The CDR3 DNA is TGTGCCAGTAGATTACGTATGGGACGGGAGGACTATGGCTACACCTTC.

As concerns this clonotype: Just one base apart from a much larger clone, this may be a read error. The V call is TRBV10-3, the J call TRBJ2-3; 14 bases agree with TRBD2. Germline CDR1 reads ENHRY; CDR2 reads SYGVKD. The CDR3 loop spans 17 amino acids. The DNA for the CDR3 is TGTGCCACCAGTGGGGGACTAGCGGGGGTCTCCACAGATACGCAGTATTTT. This encodes CATSGGLAGVSTDTQYF.

In the case of this clonotype: One end of the junction does not line up with germline, which may come from a read error. The chain combines TRBV18 with TRBJ2-3; D not resolved. This CDR3 comprises 14 residues. Germline V gene sequence: CDR1 KGHSH, CDR2 LQKENI. The CDR3 loop is CAGSPPSDTDTQYF. CDR3 DNA: TGTGCCGGCTCACCCCCCTCGGACACAGATACGCAGTATTTT.

This clonotype was seen many times. The chain carries TRBV27 and TRBJ2-3; D not resolved. In germline, CDR1 is MNHEY, CDR2 SMNVEV (reference sequence). V lost 3 bases and J lost 0, with 7 bases in between. The CDR3 sequence is 14 residues long. DNA for the CDR3: TGTGCCAGCAGTTTTACCCTGAGCACAGATACGCAGTATTTT. This translates into CASSFTLSTDTQYF.

This clonotype has ten or more counts. The gene calls are TRBV2 and TRBJ1-6; D uncertain. The CDR3 covers 14 residues. Germline lookup yields CDR1 SNHLY and CDR2 FYNNEI. V was clipped by 1 base and J by 6 bases, with 7 bases between them. CDR3 nucleotides: TGTGCCAGCAGTGAAGGGCAGGTTAATTCACCCCTCCACTTT. Its protein product is CASSEGQVNSPLHF.

There are a few counts of this clonotype. V is TRBV20-1 and J is TRBJ1-1; possible D gene TRBD1, 6 bases. CDR1 and CDR2 (germline): DFQATT, SNEGSKA (reference sequence). Trimming left V 6 bases short and J 3 bases short, with 17 bases between. The CDR3 runs 14 residues. The CDR3 DNA follows: TGCAGTGCAAACCTACAGGGAGGGTACACTGAAGCTTTCTTT. Translating it yields CSANLQGGYTEAFF.